The 21 T cell receptor beta chains reported below all come from one sample, sequenced in a study of T cells in Graves' hyperthyroidism and ophthalmopathy. From RNA transcripts, TCR beta CDR3 regions were amplified. The study used the HTBI primer set for a first-round RT-PCR of the TCR CDR3. TCRdb re-called the multiplex PCR reads with MiXCR, one entry per CDR3 protein. Here the sample spans about 840,000 distinct CDR3 sequences, 35% to 40% being singletons. Sequencing was done on a sample of blood. Receptors originate from a man aged 18 to 35 with Graves' hyperthyroidism.

This sequence joins TRBV7-6 and TRBJ1-2; D unclear. Trimming pared 1 base from V and 7 bases from J, leaving 16 bases between. The length of the CDR3 is 15 residues. Germline V gene sequence: CDR1 SGHVS, CDR2 FNYEAQ. The CDR3 reads CASSLVEGVISGYTF. The DNA of the CDR3 is TGTGCCAGCAGCTTAGTTGAGGGAGTGATCTCTGGCTACACCTTC.

The count of this clonotype is one. One base away lies a much larger clone, so this may be a sequencing read error. The J gene is TRBJ1-1, the V gene TRBV20-1, with a possible D match to TRBD1 (6 bases). V lost 5 bases to trimming and J lost 5 bases, with 15 bases between them. In germline, CDR1 is DFQATT, CDR2 SNEGSKA (reference sequence). The CDR3 covers 13 residues. The CDR3 protein is CSAPRLGTTEAFF. CDR3 bases: TGCAGTGCTCCACGACTTGGGACAACTGAAGCTTTCTTT.

There are many counts of this clonotype. V gene TRBV2 combines with J gene TRBJ1-1; D may be TRBD1 (6 bases). V was shortened by 8 bases and J by 11 bases, with 15 bases between the two germline ends. In germline, CDR1 is SNHLY, CDR2 FYNNEI. This CDR3 has 11 amino acids. The CDR3: CASWVGQGAFF. The CDR3 coding sequence is TGTGCCAGCTGGGTAGGCCAGGGGGCTTTCTTT.

This clonotype was counted at least ten times. The gene calls are TRBV7-9 and TRBJ1-2; possible D gene TRBD1, 6 bases. With 5 bases removed from V and 3 bases from J, the gap between germline ends came to 13 bases. CDR1 is SEHNR and CDR2 is FQNEAQ in the germline V gene (reference sequence). CDR3 size: 14 residues. The CDR3 reads CASSLSTGHYGYTF. CDR3 coding DNA: TGTGCCAGCAGCCTGTCGACAGGACACTATGGCTACACCTTC. The variable domain in full, with the rest retrieved from reference TRBV7-9 and TRBJ1-2, is DTGVSQNPRHKITKRGQNVTFRCDPISEHNRLYWYRQTLGQGPEFLTYFQNEAQLEKSRLLSDRFSAERPKGSFSTLEIQRTEQGDSAMYLCASSLSTGHYGYTFGSGTRLTVV.

This clonotype was seen only a few times. The chain has TRBV20-1 and TRBJ1-1, with a weak D call TRBD1 (6 bases). The CDR3 is 13 residues long. The germline V and J ends were trimmed by 1 base and 3 bases, with 9 bases remaining between them. The V gene's germline CDR1 is DFQATT and CDR2 SNEGSKA (reference sequence). CDR3: CSARGAGDTEAFF. DNA of the CDR3: TGCAGTGCTAGAGGGGCAGGGGACACTGAAGCTTTCTTT.

This chain links TRBV6-1 with TRBJ1-2; TRBD1 might be the D (6 bases). Per the germline V gene, CDR1 is MNHNS and CDR2 is SASEGT. The CDR3 covers 14 residues. V shed 10 bases and J shed 3 bases, with 18 bases lying between them. CDR3 loop: CAIPDRWPYYGYTF. DNA for the CDR3: TGTGCCATCCCGGACAGATGGCCCTACTATGGCTACACCTTC.

This clonotype was seen at least ten times. This chain links TRBV9 with TRBJ1-2, with D perhaps TRBD1 (6 bases). The CDR3 is made up of 14 amino acids. CDR1 SGDLS and CDR2 YYNGEE come from the germline V gene. V dropped 0 bases and J dropped 4 bases, with 10 bases sitting between them. The CDR3 DNA reads TGTGCCAGCAGCGTAGTTGGGGGCGGCTATGGCTACACCTTC. Protein sequence: CASSVVGGGYGYTF.

This chain links TRBV12-3 or TRBV12-4 with TRBJ1-1; no clear D. Between the trimmed V and J ends, which lost 5 bases and 1 base, there was a span of 11 bases. The CDR3 length is 14 residues. CDR3 sequence: CASSTSDGNTEAFF. The CDR3 bases are TGTGCCAGCAGTACCTCGGACGGGAACACTGAAGCTTTCTTT.

This clonotype was seen a handful of times. The gene calls are TRBV2 and TRBJ2-5; D call uncertain. CDR3 length: 15 residues. V dropped 2 bases and J dropped 2 bases, with 12 bases sitting between them. CDR1 is SNHLY, CDR2 FYNNEI, per germline. CDR3 nucleotide sequence: TGTGCCAGCAGTGAATCAAGAGCTCCTCAAGAGACCCAGTACTTC. Its translation is CASSESRAPQETQYF.

The chain recombines TRBV29-1 with TRBJ2-7; no reliable D call. The V gene lost 2 bases and the J gene lost 2 bases, with 7 bases spanning the gap. This CDR3 contains 12 residues. Germline CDR1 SQVTM, CDR2 ANQGSEA. CDR3 sequence reads: CSVEQATYEQYF. CDR3 nucleotide sequence: TGCAGCGTTGAACAGGCGACCTACGAGCAGTACTTC.

V usage is TRBV4-1 and J usage is TRBJ2-7, with TRBD1 identical over 7 bases. From germline, CDR1 is MGHRA and CDR2 YSYEKL. The CDR3 covers 16 residues. Trimming removed 1 base from V and 2 bases from J; junction bases left unmatched: 8. CDR3 in amino acids: CASSQGTGTETYEQYF. In nucleotides, the CDR3 is TGCGCCAGCAGCCAAGGGACCGGGACAGAGACCTACGAGCAGTACTTC.

The chain is built from TRBV9 and TRBJ2-7; 8 bases map to TRBD2. With 7 bases clipped from V and 2 bases from J, the junction kept 8 bases outside the gene matches. The CDR3 sequence is 14 residues long. The germline gives CDR1 SGDLS, CDR2 YYNGEE. The CDR3 DNA follows: TGTGCCAGCGGCGCGGGGGGCACCCCCTACGAGCAGTACTTC. Translation: CASGAGGTPYEQYF.

This clonotype was detected many times. The chain combines TRBV7-2 with TRBJ2-7, with a weak D call TRBD1 (6 bases). The ends were cut back, 5 bases at V and 5 bases at J, with 10 bases in the middle. Looked up from germline, CDR1 is SGHTA and CDR2 is FQGNSA. This CDR3 is 12 amino acids long. As DNA, the CDR3 is TGTGCCAGCAGCCCCCAGGGGCACGAGCAGTACTTC. Translated: CASSPQGHEQYF.

This clonotype was observed at least ten times. The chain has TRBV20-1 and TRBJ1-2, with unresolved D. The CDR3 totals 12 residues. Germline assignment: CDR1 DFQATT and CDR2 SNEGSKA (reference sequence). V was shortened by 2 bases and J by 2 bases, with 6 bases between the two germline ends. CDR3 nucleotide sequence: TGCAGTGCTAGACCGGACAACTATGGCTACACCTTC. It specifies CSARPDNYGYTF.

This clonotype was picked up a small number of times. The V gene is TRBV6-5, the J gene TRBJ1-1; perhaps TRBD1 as D (5 bases). The CDR3 consists of 11 residues. Deletions cut 8 bases from V and 5 bases from J, with 9 bases between. The germline V gene has CDR1 MNHEY and CDR2 SVGAGI. In DNA, the CDR3 is TGTGCCAGCTACGGGGGGACTGAAGCTTTCTTT. Translated: CASYGGTEAFF.

This clonotype has ten or more counts. The chain couples TRBV19 to TRBJ2-7; 8 bases fit TRBD1. Germline loops: CDR1 LNHDA, CDR2 SQIVND (reference sequence). V shed 4 bases, J shed 3 bases, and the junction held 11 bases outside the gene matches. The CDR3 totals 16 residues. The CDR3 loop is CASSNLRDRGIYEQYF. The CDR3 DNA sequence: TGTGCCAGTAGTAACCTCCGAGACAGGGGTATCTACGAGCAGTACTTC.

In this sample, this clonotype turned up many times. The chain couples TRBV10-3 to TRBJ1-1; 7 bases map to TRBD1. The CDR3 loop spans 15 amino acids. Germline V gene sequence: CDR1 ENHRY, CDR2 SYGVKD. Trimming removed 6 bases from V and 0 bases from J; junction bases left unmatched: 7. CDR3 protein: CAISPQGQMNTEAFF. CDR3 DNA sequence: TGTGCCATCAGCCCGCAGGGACAGATGAACACTGAAGCTTTCTTT.

The V and J genes are TRBV20-1 and TRBJ2-5, with unresolved D. Trimming removed 0 bases from V and 1 base from J, with 15 bases in between. Looked up from germline, CDR1 is DFQATT and CDR2 is SNEGSKA (reference sequence). The CDR3 covers 16 residues. The chain's CDR3 is CSARDRVGVSQETQYF. The CDR3, as DNA: TGCAGTGCTAGAGATCGGGTTGGGGTATCCCAAGAGACCCAGTACTTC.

Details on this clonotype: A much larger clone lies a single base off, so this may be a read error. The chain recombines TRBV2 with TRBJ1-3; no clear D gene. Deletions cut 5 bases from V and 2 bases from J, with 7 bases between. This CDR3 contains 13 residues. The germline V gene encodes CDR1 SNHLY and CDR2 FYNNEI. The CDR3 loop reads CASSRNPGNTIYF. CDR3 in DNA: TGTGCCAGCAGTAGGAACCCTGGAAACACCATATATTTT.

This clonotype was counted many times. The rearrangement joins TRBV2 to TRBJ1-1; no clear D. The V and J ends lost 5 bases and 4 bases respectively, with 11 bases between them. Germline CDR1 SNHLY, CDR2 FYNNEI. There are 13 residues in the CDR3. The CDR3 sequence is CASSTAGSTEAFF. The CDR3 DNA reads TGTGCCAGCAGTACCGCTGGGAGCACTGAAGCTTTCTTT.

This clonotype was counted a few times. This CDR3 is CAWSVGARMNTEAFF. The CDR3 region has the DNA TGTGCCTGGAGTGTAGGGGCCCGCATGAACACTGAAGCTTTCTTT. This chain connects TRBV30 to TRBJ1-1, with D possibly TRBD1 on 5 matching bases. The CDR3 length is 15 residues. Germline values: CDR1 GTSNPN, CDR2 SVGIG (reference sequence). V was clipped by 0 bases and J by 0 bases, with 11 bases between them.